The following is a TCR beta chain sequence with its context. Its antigen is not yet known. No per-base quality is available; no much larger clone lies one base away. Library prep was done by the immunoSEQ multiplex PCR assay. For the multiplex PCR, a mixture combining 60 forward primers for TCR Vbeta segments and 13 reverse primers for TCR Jbeta segments was used. Amplification of the CDR3 region of rearranged TCR beta genes was performed with a multiplex PCR assay on genomic DNA. Amplified TCR beta libraries were sequenced as 87-base-pair reads on the Illumina HiSeq System. The authors processed their data as follows. Across the 670 or so repertoires, a later analysis counted 80 million or so unique TCR beta chains, 8.5 million to 12 million of which were shared by at least two donors. To remove PCR and sequencing errors, raw reads were error-corrected and collapsed into unique sequences using a nearest-neighbor algorithm that merged closely related sequences. Alignment of CDR3 sequences to IMGT reference sequences was used to assign V, D and J gene segments. For a sequence to be retained, at least a six-nucleotide match to both a V gene segment and a J gene segment was required. Rearrangements were called productive when the CDR3 lacked stop codons and stayed in frame with V and J; all others were non-productive. CDR3 was defined by IMGT convention, running from the second conserved V-encoded cysteine to the conserved J-encoded phenylalanine. Sequences without an unambiguous match to a single V gene segment were excluded from the earlier analysis of 450 to 650 of the donors. In an earlier analysis of almost 600 of the donors, a V segment was called functional when productive rearrangements were above 56.7%, and segregating when the standard deviation between donors exceeded 5%. To diagnose cytomegalovirus status from the catalog of TCR beta chain sequences, a statistical classification framework was built. A later analysis assigned V and J genes by comparing TCR nucleotide sequences with IMGT/GENE-DB human TR gene sequences. A later analysis assigned CDR3 sequences and most-parsimonious VDJ recombination scenarios with the TCRdist pipeline. In a later analysis, each TCR beta chain was defined by its CDR3 amino acid sequence together with its V-gene family, and reads lacking a unique V-gene family were excluded. As a way to deal with suspected cross-contamination and a sequencing artifact, a later analysis dropped 450 to 600 nucleotide sequences that were highly shared and had low generation probability. For each public chain, a later analysis derived a clonal expansion index from normalized ranks of inferred template counts within each repertoire. A later analysis computed generation probabilities with a VDJ recombination model fitted to out-of-frame rearrangements, and checked the results against IGoR. In a later analysis, hypergeometric tests were used to score TCR-TCR, TCR-HLA and TCR-CMV co-occurrence, with a repertoire-size bias correction applied to TCR pairs. A later analysis estimated false discovery rates by permuting HLA or CMV assignments 20 times. In a later analysis, co-occurring TCRs were grouped with DBSCAN, and TCRdist sequence similarity was added when clustering was performed within HLA-allele-positive subsets. Repertoires with fewer than 30,000 or more than 120,000 public chains, plus five repertoires with anomalous nucleotide sharing, were excluded from co-occurrence clustering. TCRdb provides this immuneACCESS table in a form limited to in-frame rearrangements. Some clones are lacking; in checked studies, under half of them reflect an unresolved V gene, and why the rest are absent is not known. V and J calls and clone size are as listed in that table; D and trimming were resolved from the DNA. This sample gives roughly 100,000 clones in total; around 78% of them show up just once. The ten largest clones add up to approximately 5.1% of the sample.

This sample is part of a study of cytomegalovirus exposure and HLA in healthy donors (dated by TCRdb to the late 2010s). About the investigation overall: An earlier analysis of some 620 of the donors reported approximately 260 Gb of sequence data and 95 million to 130 million unique TCR beta sequences obtained from around 180 million T cells. An early release that covered 500 to 800 HLA-typed donors contained 250 to 350 gigabases of sequencing data and around 85 million unique TCR sequences. Of the roughly 400 genotyped donors, around 81% fell in the genetic ancestry cluster associated with self-reported Caucasian donors. The study was designed to test whether signatures of past pathogen exposure could be identified by cataloging public T cell receptors. The study used immunosequencing to profile the T cell repertoires of some 600 subjects and linked those repertoires to cytomegalovirus serostatus. Along with the roughly 610-subject first cohort, a separate validation cohort of about 110 different subjects was used. To predict cytomegalovirus infection status, the study brought together high-throughput TCR immunosequencing, statistical association of individual TCRs with disease status, and machine learning. To study patterns of TCR occurrence, a later analysis re-analyzed previously published TCR beta repertoires from 500 to 850 donors and added high-resolution HLA genotyping. In the later analysis, no new phenotypic data were used to find candidate immune exposures; instead, reliance was placed on TCR beta sequences and their occurrence across donors. An earlier analysis of approximately 640 of the donors applied high-throughput TCR beta sequencing to assess whether each TCR beta V gene segment acted as functional or pseudogenic. Donor age, sex, ethnicity and CMV serostatus were collected together with the repertoire data. Genome-wide SNP genotypes for about three fifths of the 666 donors were used in a later genetic analysis, which treated that subset as a discovery cohort. All discovery cohort repertoires had been generated on a single sequencing platform. Both class I and class II loci were covered by HLA typing, at four-digit resolution. The number of donors typed differed by locus, with about 629-630 for A, B, C, DRB1 and DQB1, roughly 520 for DQA1, approximately 580 for DPA1, and approximately 470 for DPB1. Four to six DR-DQ haplotypes were handled as single units for association and clustering, since linkage in the cohort was strong. Across 398 genotyped donors of the cohort, an average of approximately 200,000 unique TCR beta nucleotide sequences per donor were sequenced, and roughly 20% of those sequences were non-productive. Results the study describes overall, beyond this receptor: A later analysis found that TCR association rates varied across HLA loci, with DRB1 alleles showing the most associated TCRs and HLA-C alleles the fewest. According to a later analysis, parvovirus B19, influenza, CMV and Epstein-Barr virus appeared linked to several top co-occurrence clusters. The classifier was reported to diagnose cytomegalovirus status with high specificity and sensitivity in both the original cohort and the validation cohort. A further reported finding was that TCR beta sequences accurately predicted the HLA-A and HLA-B alleles for most subjects in the first cohort. According to a later genetic analysis, donors in an Asian-associated ancestry cluster had fewer N-insertions in productive TCRs than the approximately 630-donor mean. HLA typing was unavailable for some donors at each locus, so association tests used only the typed subset. A few of the identified cytomegalovirus-associated TCR beta chains were confirmed in vitro to be specific for cytomegalovirus antigens. The authors suggested that the approach could potentially be generalized to other disease states and immunological phenotypes. In a later analysis, around 15,000 TCR beta sequences were associated with specific HLA alleles at a false discovery rate of 0.05. CMV serostatus was the only immune exposure information available for the cohort. Most CMV-associated TCR beta chains appeared to be HLA-restricted in a later analysis, and the HLA associations seemed to be driven largely by CMV exposure. Linkage disequilibrium might explain the correlated functional status among segregating V segments, but an unknown experimental factor could not be ruled out. Only TCR beta chains were sequenced in this cohort, and the absence of alpha or paired-chain data limited detectable features. Because counts were too low, some 17 rarely observed V segments, including chromosome 9 orphons, were left out of the earlier analysis of roughly 600 of the donors. The study listed 150 to 200 TCR beta chains as associated with cytomegalovirus. In a later genetic analysis, a missense DCLRE1C variant was associated with V-gene and J-gene trimming of TCR beta chains, and the association was replicated in an independent cohort. The sequencing pipeline was judged likely to have produced a cluster of highly shared sequence variants as a technical artifact. Across donors, most TCR sequences were observed very rarely, whereas some public TCRs were present in many individuals. A later analysis found that HLA-associated TCR beta chains were more clonally expanded and had lower generation probabilities than equally common non-associated chains. When HLA alleles, especially DR and DQ, strongly co-occurred, TCR associations were difficult to assign to individual alleles. Some IMGT-functional V segments, including TRBV6-2 and TRBV6-3, could not be told apart with the 87-base-pair reads, so those segments were excluded. Sequencing depth was assumed to be roughly uniform across donors in the presence/absence analyses, though that assumption may not hold. In an earlier analysis of approximately 590 of the donors, most TCR beta V segments appeared in productive rearrangements about 87% or about 30% of the time, broadly matching IMGT annotations.

V lost 5 bases and J lost 5 bases, and the count of bases not matched to a germline gene is 10. Measured from the cysteine to the phenylalanine, the CDR3 is 16 residues long. Only CDR3 DNA is held: 48 bases, read in frame from base 1. For CDR1 and CDR2, the germline V gene (reference sequence) lists LNHDA and SQIVND. The cohort consisted of 666 healthy bone marrow donors. Cohort members were all nominally healthy when sampled, although unrecorded immune exposures were likely present. The donor tested CMV seronegative and was one of the 352 seronegative cohort members. A peripheral blood sample was collected from each donor, and TCR beta sequencing was performed on peripheral blood mononuclear cells. Genomic DNA extraction from the blood cell samples was performed with the Qiagen DNeasy Blood Extraction Kit.

The chain employs TRBV19 and TRBJ2-1; the junction holds 9 bases that match TRBD1. The clonotype was recovered from a male donor in good health and CMV-seronegative. Sequencing was done on a sample of PBMCs. The CDR3 here reads CASSLPPGTGHNEQFF. The nucleotides are TGTGCCAGTAGTCTACCGCCCGGGACAGGGCACAATGAGCAGTTCTTC.